The 31 T cell receptor beta chains below come from one sample, sequenced in a study of Graves' ophthalmopathy and Graves' hyperthyroidism. Amplifying from RNA transcripts, the study obtained TCR beta CDR3 regions. HTBI primers primed a first-round RT-PCR, and a second-round multiplex PCR followed. MiXCR, run by TCRdb on the multiplex PCR reads, gives a single entry per CDR3 protein. The sample contains about 550,000 distinct CDR3 sequences, 39% of which appear only once. Sequenced material: peripheral blood or thyroid tissue (not recorded which). The receptors here all came from an adult man with Graves' hyperthyroidism.

The genes are TRBV20-1 and TRBJ2-7; 7 bases are a match to TRBD1. The V gene's germline CDR1 is DFQATT and CDR2 SNEGSKA (reference sequence). This CDR3 is built from 13 residues. Unmatched junction bases numbered 8, after V lost 5 bases and J lost 4 bases. This chain's CDR3 is CSAEDRESYEQYF. In DNA, the CDR3 is TGCAGTGCTGAAGACAGGGAGTCGTACGAGCAGTACTTC.

This clonotype was found a few times. This chain joins TRBV6-5 and TRBJ1-4; D is perhaps TRBD1 (5 bases). The CDR3 has 16 amino acids. Trimming stripped 0 bases from V and 0 bases from J, with 8 bases between. The V gene's germline CDR1 is MNHEY and CDR2 SVGAGI. The CDR3 nucleotides are TGTGCCAGCAGTTACTCTGCGACAGCAACTAATGAAAAACTGTTTTTT. It is translated as CASSYSATATNEKLFF.

The genes are TRBV25-1 and TRBJ1-2, with D hard to call. Between the trimmed V and J ends, which lost 6 bases and 7 bases, there was a span of 9 bases. The CDR3 loop spans 11 amino acids. Germline V gives CDR1 MGHDK, CDR2 SYGVNS. DNA of the CDR3: TGTGCCAGCAGATCATACCGTGGCTACACCTTC. Amino acid sequence: CASRSYRGYTF.

This clonotype showed up just a few times. The rearrangement links TRBV10-2 to TRBJ1-1; no firm D call. Germline values: CDR1 WSHSY, CDR2 SAAADI. The CDR3 has 13 amino acids. V lost 3 bases and J lost 3, with 8 bases in between. CDR3 in amino acids: CASSDTGYTEAFF. CDR3 nucleotide sequence: TGCGCCAGCAGTGACACGGGGTACACTGAAGCTTTCTTT.

Ten or more counts support this clonotype. The CDR3 DNA is TGCAGCGTTGTTCCCTTCACCGGGGAGCTGTTTTTT. Translation: CSVVPFTGELFF. This rearrangement joins TRBV29-1 to TRBJ2-2; D gene uncertain. The CDR3 length is 12 residues. Trimming took off 4 bases at V and 4 bases at J, with 7 bases between the two ends. Germline V gene lookup returns CDR1 SQVTM and CDR2 ANQGSEA.

The gene calls are TRBV4-3 and TRBJ1-1, with TRBD1 matching over 9 bases. CDR3 length: 16 residues. J gave up 6 bases and V 5 bases, and 13 bases lay outside the gene matches. Germline-derived CDR1 and CDR2 are LGHNA and YSLEER. DNA for the CDR3: TGCGCCAGCAGCTTTCGAACAGGGGGCGGTAAGGCTGAAGCTTTCTTT. It yields the protein CASSFRTGGGKAEAFF.

V and J are TRBV29-1 and TRBJ1-4, with D maybe TRBD1 (5 bases). The CDR3 consists of 11 residues. Trimming removed 6 bases at V and 5 bases at J, with 7 bases between. Germline V gene data show CDR1 as SQVTM and CDR2 as ANQGSEA. The CDR3 loop reads CSVRDNEKLFF. CDR3 nucleotide sequence: TGCAGCGTCCGGGACAATGAAAAACTGTTTTTT.

The chain has TRBV9 and TRBJ2-5; possibly TRBD1 for D (6 bases). V was shortened by 3 bases and J by 5 bases, with 26 bases between the two germline ends. CDR1 SGDLS and CDR2 YYNGEE come from the germline V gene. This CDR3 is built from 18 residues. The CDR3 region is CASSGGSRGADYNETQYF. In DNA form, the CDR3 reads TGTGCCAGCAGCGGGGGCTCCAGGGGTGCAGACTACAATGAGACCCAGTACTTC. The full variable domain, its missing parts supplied by reference TRBV9 and TRBJ2-5, is DSGVTQTPKHLITATGQRVTLRCSPRSGDLSVYWYQQSLDQGLQFLIQYYNGEERAKGNILERFSAQQFPDLHSELNLSSLELGDSALYFCASSGGSRGADYNETQYFGPGTRLLVL.

This clonotype was observed at least ten times. V usage is TRBV7-9 and J usage is TRBJ1-2; D perhaps matches TRBD1 (6 bases). The CDR3 is made up of 14 amino acids. V was pared by 5 bases and J by 0 bases, with 10 bases between. Looked up from germline, CDR1 is SEHNR and CDR2 is FQNEAQ (reference sequence). CDR3 loop: CASSRRDTNYGYTF. CDR3 coding DNA: TGTGCCAGCAGCAGAAGGGACACTAACTATGGCTACACCTTC. Full variable domain (missing parts from reference TRBV7-9 and TRBJ1-2): DTGVSQNPRHKITKRGQNVTFRCDPISEHNRLYWYRQTLGQGPEFLTYFQNEAQLEKSRLLSDRFSAERPKGSFSTLEIQRTEQGDSAMYLCASSRRDTNYGYTFGSGTRLTVV.

This clonotype was observed at least ten times. The genes are TRBV11-2 and TRBJ2-7; 11 bases line up with TRBD2. V lost 5 bases to trimming and J lost 3 bases; unmatched junction nucleotides: 3. Germline CDR1 reads SGHAT; CDR2 reads FQNNGV. The length of the CDR3 is 14 residues. The CDR3 spells CASSQTSGSYEQYF. CDR3 DNA: TGTGCCAGCAGCCAAACTAGCGGGAGCTACGAGCAGTACTTC.

The chain joins TRBV25-1 to TRBJ1-2; D is unresolved. Germline V lookup: CDR1 MGHDK, CDR2 SYGVNS. V gave up 2 bases and J gave up 4 bases, with 11 bases separating them. The CDR3 contains 14 residues. The CDR3 protein is CASSETPTAYGYTF. CDR3 DNA sequence: TGTGCCAGCAGTGAAACCCCCACAGCCTATGGCTACACCTTC.

This clonotype was detected a few times. V and J are TRBV5-8 and TRBJ1-4, with 7 nucleotides matching TRBD1. Germline CDR1 and CDR2: SGHTS and YDEGEE. Trimming cost V 0 bases and J 4 bases; bases outside gene matches: 12. This CDR3 is built from 18 residues. The DNA for the CDR3 is TGTGCCAGCAGCTTGGGGGCTTCCAACAGGGGCCTTAATGAAAAACTGTTTTTT. Encoded protein: CASSLGASNRGLNEKLFF.

The V call is TRBV2, the J call TRBJ2-3; D not certain. Germline CDR1 reads SNHLY; CDR2 reads FYNNEI. Trimming took 7 bases from V and 2 from J, leaving 16 bases between them. The CDR3 totals 15 residues. As DNA, the CDR3 is TGTGCCAGCATTAGGGATGGGTCGATCACAGATACGCAGTATTTT. Translated, it gives CASIRDGSITDTQYF.

The chain combines TRBV15 with TRBJ2-2; 7 bases align to TRBD1. Germline V gives CDR1 LNHNV, CDR2 YYDKDF (reference sequence). CDR3 length: 18 amino acids. V shed 8 bases and J 0 bases; nucleotides not matched to a gene: 15. The CDR3 nucleotides read TGTGCCACCTTGGGACAGAGGCCAGACTACCCGAACACCGGGGAGCTGTTTTTT. Protein sequence: CATLGQRPDYPNTGELFF.

V gene TRBV6-1 combines with J gene TRBJ1-6; TRBD1 matches at 7 bases. The germline CDR1 and CDR2 sequences are MNHNS and SASEGT. This CDR3 has 14 amino acids. J lost 7 bases, V lost 6 bases, and 6 bases had no gene match. This CDR3 is CASRKQGRNSPLHF. The CDR3 nucleotides read TGTGCCAGCAGGAAACAGGGGCGAAATTCACCCCTCCACTTT.

This clonotype came up many times. The chain combines TRBV10-2 with TRBJ2-7; TRBD2 matches at 11 bases. V was clipped by 3 bases and J by 1 base; unmatched bases: 5. This CDR3 region has 16 residues. Per the germline V gene, CDR1 is WSHSY and CDR2 is SAAADI. The chain's CDR3 is CASSERLAGRSYEQYF. The CDR3 region has the DNA TGCGCCAGCAGTGAAAGACTAGCGGGGCGATCCTACGAGCAGTACTTC.

This clonotype has just one count. The chain combines TRBV29-1 with TRBJ1-2, with 7 positions matching TRBD1. J was trimmed by 5 bases and V by 6 bases; bases with no gene match: 9. CDR1 and CDR2 from the germline V gene are SQVTM and ANQGSEA. CDR3 length equals 13 residues. Here the CDR3 reads CSVGHRGRYGYTF. In DNA, the CDR3 is TGCAGCGTAGGGCACAGGGGTCGGTATGGCTACACCTTC.

This clonotype was seen many times. The CDR3 protein is CASRWTGDGYEQYF. The CDR3 bases are TGTGCCAGCAGGTGGACAGGGGATGGCTACGAGCAGTACTTC. V and J are TRBV6-5 and TRBJ2-7; TRBD1 agrees at 9 bases. From germline, CDR1 is MNHEY and CDR2 SVGAGI. The CDR3 extends over 14 amino acids. The ends lost 6 bases at V and 3 bases at J; junction bases unmatched: 6.

V usage is TRBV7-2 and J usage is TRBJ2-1; a possible D gene is TRBD2 (5 bases). V was trimmed by 6 bases and J by 6 bases, leaving 12 bases between them. Germline V gene data show CDR1 as SGHTA and CDR2 as FQGNSA. The CDR3 length is 13 residues. CDR3 protein: CASRRGHGNEQFF. The DNA for the CDR3 is TGTGCCAGCAGGAGAGGGCACGGCAATGAGCAGTTCTTC.

This clonotype was observed at least ten times. CDR3 DNA: TGTGCCACCTACGGATCCGGGGAGCTGTTTTTT. Translated: CATYGSGELFF. The chain joins TRBV24-1 to TRBJ2-2; no firm D call. V lost 9 bases and J lost 6, with 7 bases in between. Germline V gene data show CDR1 as KGHDR and CDR2 as SFDVKD. CDR3 length: 11 amino acids.

Many counts were recorded for this clonotype. As DNA, the CDR3 is TGCAGTGCTTCGGAGGGCCCTACAGGGGGGGATAGCTATGGCTACACCTTC. Its translation is CSASEGPTGGDSYGYTF. V and J are TRBV20-1 and TRBJ1-2, with 8 bases identical to TRBD1. J lost 4 bases, V lost 5 bases, and 18 bases had no gene match. The CDR3 is 17 amino acids. Germline V gene lookup returns CDR1 DFQATT and CDR2 SNEGSKA (reference sequence).

This clonotype was counted a single time. The chain couples TRBV20-1 to TRBJ1-5; possibly TRBD1 for D (6 bases). The CDR3 length is 12 residues. CDR1 DFQATT and CDR2 SNEGSKA come from the germline V gene (reference sequence). Trimming took 3 bases from V and 9 from J, leaving 12 bases between them. The DNA of the CDR3 is TGCAGTGCTAGGGGGGGGGCCGGGCCCCAGCATTTT. Translated: CSARGGAGPQHF.

The chain links TRBV10-2 to TRBJ2-3, with unresolved D. The length of the CDR3 is 13 residues. Germline-derived CDR1 and CDR2 are WSHSY and SAAADI. V shed 3 bases and J shed 2 bases, with 6 bases lying between them. The CDR3 reads CASSDGLTDTQYF. The CDR3 nucleotides read TGCGCCAGCAGTGACGGCCTCACAGATACGCAGTATTTT.

Notes on this clonotype: Because the CDR3 is missing its conserved closing phenylalanine or tryptophan, this is likely a read error. The limits of the CDR3 on the DNA are not certain, so only TCRdb's listed CDR3 is given. This chain links TRBV29-1 with TRBJ2-5; the table calls TRBD2, which could not be checked here. The germline gives CDR1 SQVTM, CDR2 ANQGSEA. The CDR3 totals 8 residues, both ends included. CDR3 in amino acids: CSVEGSGT.

This clonotype was counted ten times or more. The chain carries TRBV12-3 or TRBV12-4 and TRBJ1-6; D remains ambiguous. The CDR3 has 13 amino acids. Trimming shortened V by 7 bases and J by 8 bases, and 12 bases separated the two germline ends. CDR3 in amino acids: CASTTWEDSPLHF. CDR3 nucleotides: TGTGCCAGCACCACGTGGGAAGATTCACCCCTCCACTTT.

The chain combines TRBV20-1 with TRBJ2-7, with TRBD2 matching 7 bases. This CDR3 region has 14 residues. V shed 6 bases and J 1 base; nucleotides not matched to a gene: 9. CDR1 is DFQATT and CDR2 is SNEGSKA in the germline V gene (reference sequence). The CDR3 DNA reads as TGCAGTGCCAGCAGCCCGGGAGGTTCCTACGAGCAGTACTTC. As protein: CSASSPGGSYEQYF.

This clonotype was seen ten or more times. The CDR3 spells CSVAGFGNTF. DNA for the CDR3: TGCAGCGTTGCAGGGTTTGGAAACACCTTC. The chain employs TRBV29-1 and TRBJ1-2, with a weak D call TRBD1 (5 bases). Looked up from germline, CDR1 is SQVTM and CDR2 is ANQGSEA. This CDR3 comprises 10 residues. V was cut by 4 bases and J by 12 bases, with 12 bases left in between.

This clonotype came up a few times. This sequence joins TRBV6-4 and TRBJ1-4; the D gene is possibly TRBD1 (5 bases). V gave up 2 bases and J gave up 2 bases, with 12 bases separating them. CDR1 is MRHNA and CDR2 is SNTAGT in the germline V gene. The length of the CDR3 is 16 residues. The CDR3 region has the DNA TGTGCCAGCAGTGACCTGGGGGGAGGTACTAATGAAAAACTGTTTTTT. Amino acids: CASSDLGGGTNEKLFF.

The sample holds many counts of this clonotype. At one boundary the junction diverges from the germline segment, which might be a read error. This CDR3 is CASSLAQLNTEASF. DNA of the CDR3: TGTGCCAGCAGCTTAGCGCAACTGAACACTGAAGCTTCCTTT. The chain joins TRBV7-6 to TRBJ1-1; D uncertain. The CDR3 is 14 residues long. Germline-derived CDR1 and CDR2 are SGHVS and FNYEAQ. The complete variable domain, with remaining parts taken from reference TRBV7-6 and TRBJ1-1, reads GAGVSQSPRYKVTKRGQDVALRCDPISGHVSLYWYRQALGQGPEFLTYFNYEAQQDKSGLPNDRFSAERPEGSISTLTIQRTEQRDSAMYRCASSLAQLNTEASFGQGTRLTVV.

This clonotype has at least ten counts. The chain is built from TRBV19 and TRBJ1-5, with D uncertain. The CDR3 runs 13 residues. Per the germline V gene, CDR1 is LNHDA and CDR2 is SQIVND (reference sequence). Trimming stripped 10 bases from V and 0 bases from J, with 10 bases between. The CDR3 spells CATTHYSNQPQHF. The CDR3 DNA reads as TGTGCCACAACACATTATAGCAATCAGCCCCAGCATTTT.

Of note for this clonotype: A junction end diverges from the germline sequence, so it may reflect a read error. The chain uses TRBV20-1 and TRBJ2-3, with D possibly being TRBD2 (6 bases). CDR1 and CDR2 (germline): DFQATT, SNEGSKA (reference sequence). CDR3 length: 15 amino acids. CDR3 in amino acids: CSAPRRGPGTDTQNF. CDR3 DNA sequence: TGCAGTGCTCCGCGGCGGGGCCCCGGCACAGATACGCAGAATTTT.